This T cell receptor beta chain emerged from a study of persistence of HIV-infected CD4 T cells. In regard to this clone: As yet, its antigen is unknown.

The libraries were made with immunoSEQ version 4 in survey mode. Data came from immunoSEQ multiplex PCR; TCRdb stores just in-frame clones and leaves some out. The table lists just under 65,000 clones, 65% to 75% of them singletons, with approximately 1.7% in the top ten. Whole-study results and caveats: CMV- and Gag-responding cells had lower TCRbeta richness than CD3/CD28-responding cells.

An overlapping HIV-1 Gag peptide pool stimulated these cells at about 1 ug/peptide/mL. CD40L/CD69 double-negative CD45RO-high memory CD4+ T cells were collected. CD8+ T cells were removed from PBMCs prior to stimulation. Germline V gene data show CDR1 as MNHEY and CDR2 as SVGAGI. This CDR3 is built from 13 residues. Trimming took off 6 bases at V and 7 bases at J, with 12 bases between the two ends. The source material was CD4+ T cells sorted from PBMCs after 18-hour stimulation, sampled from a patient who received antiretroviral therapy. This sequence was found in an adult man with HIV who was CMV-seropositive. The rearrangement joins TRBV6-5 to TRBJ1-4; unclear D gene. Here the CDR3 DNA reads TGTGCCAGCAGATCTCCGGGCCTTGAAAAACTGTTTTTT. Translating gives CASRSPGLEKLFF.